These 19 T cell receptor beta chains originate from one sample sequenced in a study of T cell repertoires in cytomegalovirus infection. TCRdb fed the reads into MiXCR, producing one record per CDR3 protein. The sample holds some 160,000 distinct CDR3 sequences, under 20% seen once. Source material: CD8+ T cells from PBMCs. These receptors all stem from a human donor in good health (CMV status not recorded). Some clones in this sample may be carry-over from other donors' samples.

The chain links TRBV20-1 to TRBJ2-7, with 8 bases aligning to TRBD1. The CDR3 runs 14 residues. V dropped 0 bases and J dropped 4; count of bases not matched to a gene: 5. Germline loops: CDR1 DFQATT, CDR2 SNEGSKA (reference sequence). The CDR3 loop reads CSARDDRGWYEQYF. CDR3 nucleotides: TGCAGTGCTAGAGACGACAGGGGTTGGTACGAGCAGTACTTC.

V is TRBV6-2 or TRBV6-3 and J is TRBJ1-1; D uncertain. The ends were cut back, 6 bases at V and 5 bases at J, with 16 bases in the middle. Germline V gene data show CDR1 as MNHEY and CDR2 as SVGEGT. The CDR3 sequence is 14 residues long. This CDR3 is CASSRPPYKTEAFF. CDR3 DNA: TGTGCCAGCAGCCGACCCCCTTATAAAACTGAAGCTTTCTTT.

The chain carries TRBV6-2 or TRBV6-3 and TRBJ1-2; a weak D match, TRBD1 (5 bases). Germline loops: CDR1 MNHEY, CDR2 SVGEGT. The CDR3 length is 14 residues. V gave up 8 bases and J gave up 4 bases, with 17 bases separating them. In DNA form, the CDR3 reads TGTGCCAGCGCCGAAATTGGGGCGGGCTATGGCTACACCTTC. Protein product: CASAEIGAGYGYTF.

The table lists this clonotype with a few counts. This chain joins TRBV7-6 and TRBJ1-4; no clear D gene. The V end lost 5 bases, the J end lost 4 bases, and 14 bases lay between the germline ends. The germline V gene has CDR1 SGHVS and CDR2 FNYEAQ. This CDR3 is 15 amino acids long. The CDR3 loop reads CASSRDAAVNEKLFF. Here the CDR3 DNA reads TGTGCCAGCAGCCGCGACGCAGCAGTTAATGAAAAACTGTTTTTT.

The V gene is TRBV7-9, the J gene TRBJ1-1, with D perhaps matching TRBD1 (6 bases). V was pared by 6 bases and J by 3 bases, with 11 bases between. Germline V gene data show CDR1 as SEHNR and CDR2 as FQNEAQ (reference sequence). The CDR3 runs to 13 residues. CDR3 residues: CASRRGGDTEAFF. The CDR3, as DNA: TGTGCCAGCAGGAGGGGGGGGGACACTGAAGCTTTCTTT. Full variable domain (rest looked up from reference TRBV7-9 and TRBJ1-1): DTGVSQNPRHKITKRGQNVTFRCDPISEHNRLYWYRQTLGQGPEFLTYFQNEAQLEKSRLLSDRFSAERPKGSFSTLEIQRTEQGDSAMYLCASRRGGDTEAFFGQGTRLTVV.

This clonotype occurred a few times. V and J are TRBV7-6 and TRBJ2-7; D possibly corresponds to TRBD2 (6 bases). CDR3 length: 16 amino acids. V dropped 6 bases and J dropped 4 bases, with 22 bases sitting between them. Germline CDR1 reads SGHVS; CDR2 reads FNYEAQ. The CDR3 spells CASSSGGGTVGYEQYF. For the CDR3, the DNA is TGTGCCAGCAGTTCCGGTGGGGGGACCGTAGGTTACGAGCAGTACTTC.

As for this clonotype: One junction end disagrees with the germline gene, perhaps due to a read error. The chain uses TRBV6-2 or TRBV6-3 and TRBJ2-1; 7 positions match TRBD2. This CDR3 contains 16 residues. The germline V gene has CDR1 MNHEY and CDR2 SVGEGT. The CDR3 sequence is CDSSPTPAGKSNEQFF. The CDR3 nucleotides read TGTGACAGCAGTCCCACCCCAGCGGGGAAATCCAATGAGCAGTTCTTC.

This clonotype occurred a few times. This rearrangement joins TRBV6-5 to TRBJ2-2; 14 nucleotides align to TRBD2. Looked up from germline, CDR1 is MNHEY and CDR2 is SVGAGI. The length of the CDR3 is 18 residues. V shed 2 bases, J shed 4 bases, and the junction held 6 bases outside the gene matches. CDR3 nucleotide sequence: TGTGCCAGCAGTTACGGACTAGCGGGGGGACCGGGCACCGGGGAGCTGTTTTTT. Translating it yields CASSYGLAGGPGTGELFF.

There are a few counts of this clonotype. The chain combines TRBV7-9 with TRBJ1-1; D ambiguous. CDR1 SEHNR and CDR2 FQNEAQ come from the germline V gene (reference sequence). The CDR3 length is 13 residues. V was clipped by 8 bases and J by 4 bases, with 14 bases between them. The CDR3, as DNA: TGTGCCAGCGGCCCCTTCGAGGGCACTGAAGCTTTCTTT. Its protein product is CASGPFEGTEAFF.

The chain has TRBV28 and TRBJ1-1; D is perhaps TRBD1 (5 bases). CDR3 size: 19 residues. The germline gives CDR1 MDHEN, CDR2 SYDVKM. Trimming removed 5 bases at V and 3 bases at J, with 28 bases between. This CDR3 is CASSLYGGFREGTDTEAFF. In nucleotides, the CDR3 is TGTGCCAGCAGTCTGTATGGTGGGTTCAGGGAAGGTACGGACACTGAAGCTTTCTTT.

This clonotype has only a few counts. The CDR3 sequence is CASSGLQVNIQYF. The CDR3, as DNA: TGTGCCAGCAGCGGTCTTCAGGTGAACATTCAGTACTTC. The chain employs TRBV7-2 and TRBJ2-4; no definite D call. Germline CDR1 is SGHTA and CDR2 is FQGNSA. Between the trimmed V and J ends, which lost 5 bases and 7 bases, there was a span of 12 bases. The CDR3 is 13 residues long.

The CDR3 DNA reads TGTGCCACCGGCGGGACTAGCGGGGATTACGGCCACGAGCAGTACTTC. Its protein product is CATGGTSGDYGHEQYF. The rearrangement links TRBV15 to TRBJ2-7; TRBD2 matches 13 bases. The CDR3 length is 16 residues. V lost 8 bases, J lost 5 bases, and 12 bases stayed unmatched. Germline V gives CDR1 LNHNV, CDR2 YYDKDF (reference sequence).

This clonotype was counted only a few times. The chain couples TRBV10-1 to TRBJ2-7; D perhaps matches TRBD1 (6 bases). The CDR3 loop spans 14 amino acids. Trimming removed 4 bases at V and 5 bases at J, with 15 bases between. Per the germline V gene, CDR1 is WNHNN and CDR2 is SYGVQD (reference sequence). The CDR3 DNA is TGCGCCAGCAGTGTCCCAGGGGCCGGCCACGAGCAGTACTTC. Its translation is CASSVPGAGHEQYF.

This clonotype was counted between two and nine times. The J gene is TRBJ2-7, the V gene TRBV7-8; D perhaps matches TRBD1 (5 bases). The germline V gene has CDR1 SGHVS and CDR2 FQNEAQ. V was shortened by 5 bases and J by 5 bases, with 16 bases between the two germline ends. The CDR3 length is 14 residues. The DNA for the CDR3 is TGTGCCAGCAGCATCAGACAGAATCGGAACGAGCAGTACTTC. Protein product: CASSIRQNRNEQYF.

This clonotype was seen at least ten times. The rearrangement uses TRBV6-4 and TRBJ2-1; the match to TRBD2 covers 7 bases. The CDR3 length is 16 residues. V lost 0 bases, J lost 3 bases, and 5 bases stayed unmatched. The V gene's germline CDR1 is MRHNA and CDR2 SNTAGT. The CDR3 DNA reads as TGTGCCAGCAGTGACTCCTCTAGCGGAAGCTACAATGAGCAGTTCTTC. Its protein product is CASSDSSSGSYNEQFF.

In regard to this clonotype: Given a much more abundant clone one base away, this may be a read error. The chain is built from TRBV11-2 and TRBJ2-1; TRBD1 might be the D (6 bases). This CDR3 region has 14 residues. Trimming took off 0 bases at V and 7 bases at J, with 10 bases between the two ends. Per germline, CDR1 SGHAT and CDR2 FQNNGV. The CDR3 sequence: CASSLDIGGNEQFF. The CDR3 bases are TGTGCCAGCAGCTTAGATATAGGGGGTAATGAGCAGTTCTTC.

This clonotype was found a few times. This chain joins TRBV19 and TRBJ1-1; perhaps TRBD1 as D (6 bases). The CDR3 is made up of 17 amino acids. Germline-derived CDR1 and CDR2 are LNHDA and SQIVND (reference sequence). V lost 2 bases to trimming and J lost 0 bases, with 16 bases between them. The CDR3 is CASSINKGQRLNTEAFF. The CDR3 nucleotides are TGTGCCAGTAGTATAAACAAAGGACAGAGATTGAACACTGAAGCTTTCTTT.

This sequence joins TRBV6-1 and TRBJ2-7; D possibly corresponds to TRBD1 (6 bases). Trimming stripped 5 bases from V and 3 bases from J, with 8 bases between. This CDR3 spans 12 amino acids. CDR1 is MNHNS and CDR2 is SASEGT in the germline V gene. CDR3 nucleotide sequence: TGTGCCAGCAGTACGGACAGCTACGAGCAGTACTTC. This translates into CASSTDSYEQYF.

CDR3 DNA sequence: TGTGCCAGCAGTCCCCCGGACAGGGTCAACGAGCAGTACTTC. Its protein is CASSPPDRVNEQYF. The chain carries TRBV27 and TRBJ2-7; 8 nucleotides align to TRBD1. After removal of 5 bases from V and 5 bases from J, the junction contained 8 bases not matched to a gene. The CDR3 is 14 residues long. Germline assignment: CDR1 MNHEY and CDR2 SMNVEV (reference sequence).